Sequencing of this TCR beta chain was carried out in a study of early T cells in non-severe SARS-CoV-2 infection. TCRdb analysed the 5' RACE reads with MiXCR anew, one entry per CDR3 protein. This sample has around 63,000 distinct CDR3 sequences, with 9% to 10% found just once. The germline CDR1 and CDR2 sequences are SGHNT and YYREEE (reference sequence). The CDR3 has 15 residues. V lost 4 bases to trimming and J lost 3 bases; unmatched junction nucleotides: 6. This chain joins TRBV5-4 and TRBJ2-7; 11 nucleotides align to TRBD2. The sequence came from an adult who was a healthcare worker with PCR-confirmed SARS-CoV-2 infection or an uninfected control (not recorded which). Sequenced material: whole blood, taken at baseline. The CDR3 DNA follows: TGTGCCAGCAGCGCAACCGGGACTAGCGGCTACGAGCAGTACTTC. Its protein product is CASSATGTSGYEQYF.